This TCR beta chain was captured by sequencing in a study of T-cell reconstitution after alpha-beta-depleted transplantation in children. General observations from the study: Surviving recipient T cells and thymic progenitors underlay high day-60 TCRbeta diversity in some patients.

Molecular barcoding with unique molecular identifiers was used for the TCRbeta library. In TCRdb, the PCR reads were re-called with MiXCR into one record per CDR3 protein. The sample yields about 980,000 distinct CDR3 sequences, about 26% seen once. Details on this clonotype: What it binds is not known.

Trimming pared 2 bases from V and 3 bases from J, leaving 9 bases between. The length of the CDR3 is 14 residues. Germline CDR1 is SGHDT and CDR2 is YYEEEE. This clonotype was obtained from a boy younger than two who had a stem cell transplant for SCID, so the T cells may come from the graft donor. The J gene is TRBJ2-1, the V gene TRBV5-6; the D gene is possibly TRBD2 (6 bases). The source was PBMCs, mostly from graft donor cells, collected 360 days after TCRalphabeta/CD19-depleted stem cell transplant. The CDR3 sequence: CASSLRRGYNEQFF. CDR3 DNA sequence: TGTGCCAGCAGCTTAAGGAGGGGCTACAATGAGCAGTTCTTC.